This TCR beta chain is from a study of T cell repertoires and HLA-DP antigens. Study-wide points: Pre-culture clonality, about 0.041, was far below sorted CD137+ clonality of around 0.39.

Germline values: CDR1 ENHRY, CDR2 SYGVKD. Trimming took 2 bases from V and 2 from J, leaving 10 bases between them. The CDR3 sequence is 15 residues long. This clone was seen a handful of times. Its antigen is not identified. Assay: immunoSEQ multiplex PCR; the TCRdb copy retains only in-frame clones and omits some. Of about 110,000 clones detected, 80% to 95% appear once; the ten largest clones hold about 0.27%. This chain connects TRBV10-3 to TRBJ1-5; D remains unclear. The origin of this receptor is a woman younger than 30 in good health and CMV-seronegative. The sequencing input was CD4+ T cells from PBMCs. The CDR3 DNA reads as TGTGCCATCAGTGAGGGGTCTTGGGGCAATCAGCCCCAGCATTTT. Translating it yields CAISEGSWGNQPQHF.